A selection of T cell receptor beta chains follows, all from one sample in a study of T cell repertoires in cytomegalovirus infection. These TCRs are of unknown antigen specificity. TCRdb re-called the reads through MiXCR, storing one row per CDR3 protein. Of about 34,000 distinct CDR3 sequences listed, about 50% are singletons. Sequenced material: CD8+ T cells from cultured PBMCs, taken from culture after CMV antigen stimulation. These receptors were collected from a human donor in good health (CMV status not recorded). Some clones in this sample may be carry-over from other donors' samples. The CDR3 runs from the conserved cysteine through the conserved F or W. Fields, in order: D gene, clone size, V gene, J gene, CDR3 protein, CDR3 DNA. The D gene is left open where the match is weak. Clone size is not always given. Where it is, it says once, few, many or a class for expanded clones.

TRBD2	.	TRBV19	TRBJ2-2	CASLPELAEENTGELFF	TGTGCCTCGCTCCCAGAGCTAGCGGAAGAGAACACCGGGGAGCTGTTTTTT
.	few	TRBV10-3	TRBJ2-7	CAISESFYEQYF	TGTGCCATCAGTGAATCGTTCTACGAGCAGTACTTC
.	.	TRBV9	TRBJ2-4	CASSVGGDEGIQYF	TGTGCCAGCAGCGTAGGGGGAGACGAGGGCATTCAGTACTTC
.	once	TRBV19	TRBJ1-1	CASMDASTEAFF	TGTGCCAGTATGGATGCTAGCACTGAAGCTTTCTTT
TRBD1	many	TRBV12-3/TRBV12-4	TRBJ1-2	CASSPDRGVFGYTF	TGTGCCAGCAGCCCAGACAGGGGAGTATTTGGCTACACCTTC
.	.	TRBV7-2	TRBJ2-1	CASSLPRGRENEQFF	TGTGCCAGCAGCCTACCACGAGGCAGGGAAAATGAGCAGTTCTTC
TRBD1	.	TRBV7-3	TRBJ2-7	CASSLQTGGFYEQYF	TGTGCCAGCAGCTTGCAGACAGGGGGCTTTTACGAGCAGTACTTC
TRBD1	few	TRBV7-9	TRBJ2-1	CASSSGTGEAYNEQFF	TGTGCCAGCAGCTCAGGGACAGGGGAGGCCTACAATGAGCAGTTCTTC
.	.	TRBV28	TRBJ1-3	CASTLAMGSNTIYF	TGTGCCAGCACCTTAGCAATGGGGAGCAACACCATATATTTT
.	.	TRBV7-3	TRBJ2-3	CASSFTGSTDTQYF	TGTGCCAGCAGCTTTACGGGAAGTACAGATACGCAGTATTTT
.	few	TRBV28	TRBJ2-1	CASRPQGGNEQFF	TGTGCCAGCAGACCACAGGGAGGCAATGAGCAGTTCTTC
.	.	TRBV7-8	TRBJ2-4	CASSLGTALKNIQYF	TGTGCCAGCAGCTTAGGGACAGCACTAAAAAACATTCAGTACTTC
TRBD2	once	TRBV10-2	TRBJ2-5	CASSDGASGRVETQYF	TGCGCCAGCAGTGACGGGGCCAGCGGGAGGGTAGAGACCCAGTACTTC
.	.	TRBV27	TRBJ1-1	CASSFGQSPFGNTEAFF	TGTGCCAGCAGTTTCGGGCAGTCCCCATTTGGGAACACTGAAGCTTTCTTT